Below, one TCR beta chain is given with its context. At one of its ends the junction is not consistent with the germline gene, which may arise from a read error. The sample comes from a study of tumor-infiltrating lymphocytes in primary liver carcinoma. In the study overall: The five patients, who were men and women, ranged in age from 30 to 69 years. Staged T1-T3 N0M0, the tumors had sizes that ranged from roughly 4 to 11 cm across.

From roughly 18-30 mg of unsorted bulk tissue, DNA and RNA were co-extracted together. Surgical resection was used to treat these primary liver carcinoma patients. TCR beta cDNA was prepared out of approximately 500 ng total RNA by means of a constant-region primer. Libraries of TCR beta came from three nested multiplex PCR rounds with slightly modified ARM-PCR. It was with TRBV1-TRBV30 forward primers and a C-beta reverse primer that the first two PCR rounds were run, at around 9 cycles each. TCRdb re-derived calls from the multiplex PCR reads in MiXCR, one entry per CDR3 protein. The table records about 120,000 distinct CDR3 sequences, around 70% of them present only once. The germline CDR1 and CDR2 sequences are SQVTM and ANQGSEA. There are 14 residues in the CDR3.

The sample consisted of tumor-adjacent normal liver tissue. The TCR comes from a woman aged 60 to 75 with primary liver carcinoma and hepatitis B virus infection. V gene TRBV29-1 combines with J gene TRBJ1-5; a possible D gene is TRBD1 (5 bases). The CDR3 DNA is TGCAGCGTTGAAGAGTCTGGGGGGAATCAGCCCCTGCATTTT. Protein sequence: CSVEESGGNQPLHF.